The 24 T cell receptor beta chains below were found in one sample sequenced in a study of blood T cell repertoires in COVID-19. Sequencing used immunoSEQ multiplex PCR; TCRdb keeps in-frame clones, though not all of them. The sample carries under 250,000 clones, approximately 85% recorded once. Sequenced input: peripheral blood. The receptors here all came from a woman in her forties or fifties with active or convalescent COVID-19.

The rearrangement joins TRBV5-1 to TRBJ1-2; possibly TRBD1 for D (5 bases). The CDR3 covers 13 residues. Germline-derived CDR1 and CDR2 are SGHRS and YFSETQ. V shed 4 bases and J shed 8 bases, with 15 bases lying between them. CDR3 sequence: CASSLRVAEGYTF. Written as DNA, the CDR3 is TGCGCCAGCAGCCTCAGGGTAGCGGAAGGCTACACCTTC.

The rearrangement joins TRBV24-1 to TRBJ2-5, with TRBD2 matching 9 bases. The CDR3 runs 15 residues. CDR1 KGHDR and CDR2 SFDVKD come from the germline V gene. V trimming: 4 bases; J trimming: 5 bases; junction bases outside the gene matches: 7. CDR3 loop: CATSDPAGGRETQYF. The CDR3 region has the DNA TGTGCCACCAGTGACCCAGCGGGGGGCAGGGAGACCCAGTACTTC.

The V call is TRBV28, the J call TRBJ1-1; 7 nucleotides align to TRBD1. The length of the CDR3 is 14 residues. Looked up from germline, CDR1 is MDHEN and CDR2 is SYDVKM. J was trimmed by 4 bases and V by 4 bases; bases with no gene match: 6. The CDR3 is CASSYDRVGTEAFF. In DNA form, the CDR3 reads TGTGCCAGCAGTTATGACAGGGTAGGCACTGAAGCTTTCTTT.

The rearrangement links TRBV5-4 to TRBJ2-3; the match to TRBD2 covers 8 bases. In germline, CDR1 is SGHNT, CDR2 YYREEE (reference sequence). This CDR3 contains 15 residues. The V and J ends lost 5 bases and 5 bases, in that order; junction bases with no gene match: 10. Here the CDR3 reads CASSSERGQLDTQYF. CDR3 nucleotides: TGTGCCAGCAGTTCCGAGCGGGGGCAACTAGATACGCAGTATTTT.

CDR3 residues: CASSQPGDLGYGYTF. The DNA of the CDR3 is TGTGCCAGCAGCCAACCCGGGGACTTGGGCTATGGCTACACCTTC. The V and J genes are TRBV5-5 and TRBJ1-2; weak D call: TRBD1 (5 bases). There are 15 residues in the CDR3. Trimming pared 4 bases from V and 4 bases from J, leaving 17 bases between. The germline V gene encodes CDR1 SGHKS and CDR2 YYEKEE (reference sequence).

The chain is built from TRBV2 and TRBJ2-2, with TRBD1 matching over 12 bases. V was clipped by 8 bases and J by 7 bases; unmatched bases: 8. This CDR3 comprises 15 residues. Germline assignment: CDR1 SNHLY and CDR2 FYNNEI. CDR3 DNA: TGTGCCAGCCTTTCCGGGACAGGGGGCTTCGGGGAGCTGTTTTTT. It yields the protein CASLSGTGGFGELFF.

The chain employs TRBV4-2 and TRBJ2-5; D is possibly TRBD1 (6 bases). Per germline, CDR1 LGHNA and CDR2 YNFKEQ. This CDR3 is 15 amino acids long. Deletions cut 3 bases from V and 2 bases from J, with 13 bases between. The CDR3 bases are TGTGCCAGCAGCCAGCTAAGACAGGTGCAAGAGACCCAGTACTTC. It codes for CASSQLRQVQETQYF.

V and J are TRBV10-2 and TRBJ1-3; a possible D gene is TRBD1 (5 bases). The germline gives CDR1 WSHSY, CDR2 SAAADI. V lost 9 bases and J 4 bases, leaving 19 bases between the germline ends. The CDR3 contains 15 residues. CDR3 amino acids: CARSRLAGQGNTIYF. CDR3 DNA: TGCGCCAGATCCCGCCTCGCGGGGCAAGGAAACACCATATATTTT.

The CDR3 region is CASSETSGAPVEQYF. For the CDR3, the DNA is TGTGCCAGCAGTGAAACTAGCGGAGCTCCCGTCGAGCAGTACTTC. The rearrangement uses TRBV6-1 and TRBJ2-7; 8 bases are a match to TRBD2. The CDR3 is made up of 15 amino acids. J gave up 6 bases and V 2 bases, and 9 bases lay outside the gene matches. Germline V gives CDR1 MNHNS, CDR2 SASEGT.

This sequence joins TRBV27 and TRBJ1-3; the D is unclear. The germline gives CDR1 MNHEY, CDR2 SMNVEV (reference sequence). Trimming removed 0 bases from V and 0 bases from J, with 3 bases in between. The CDR3 consists of 14 residues. The CDR3 DNA follows: TGTGCCAGCAGTTTATCCGGCTCTGGAAACACCATATATTTT. Translated: CASSLSGSGNTIYF.

The chain links TRBV30 to TRBJ2-1, with TRBD2 identical over 13 bases. V lost 4 bases and J lost 5; bases outside the gene matches: 5. Germline V gives CDR1 GTSNPN, CDR2 SVGIG (reference sequence). This CDR3 region has 15 residues. In DNA, the CDR3 is TGTGCCTGGAAAAGGACTAGCGGGAGCCACAATGAGCAGTTCTTC. Translation gives CAWKRTSGSHNEQFF.

The chain combines TRBV9 with TRBJ1-1; maybe TRBD1 (6 bases). CDR1 is SGDLS and CDR2 is YYNGEE in the germline V gene. V was cut by 4 bases and J by 8 bases, with 27 bases left in between. This CDR3 has 17 residues. In DNA, the CDR3 is TGTGCCAGCAGCCCGCGGAGGGGTGCGGGGGCTTGGGGAGAAGCTTTCTTT. It yields the protein CASSPRRGAGAWGEAFF.

This chain links TRBV5-1 with TRBJ1-1, with D hard to call. CDR3 length: 14 amino acids. CDR1 is SGHRS, CDR2 YFSETQ, per germline. Between the trimmed V and J ends, which lost 0 bases and 3 bases, there was a span of 9 bases. CDR3 region: CASSLEWRDTEAFF. CDR3 coding DNA: TGCGCCAGCAGCTTGGAGTGGCGGGACACTGAAGCTTTCTTT.

This chain's CDR3 is CASSQVSGNNEQFF. CDR3 nucleotides: TGTGCCAGCAGCCAAGTCTCCGGGAACAATGAGCAGTTCTTC. This chain connects TRBV14 to TRBJ2-1, with D perhaps TRBD2 (5 bases). The CDR3 covers 14 residues. From germline, CDR1 is SGHDN and CDR2 FVKESK. V lost 1 base, J lost 5 bases, and 9 bases lay in between.

The chain has TRBV18 and TRBJ1-5; D gene ambiguous. The CDR3 spans 15 residues. Germline CDR1 and CDR2: KGHSH and LQKENI. Deletions cut 2 bases from V and 2 bases from J, with 10 bases between. CDR3 loop: CASSPFSGGNQPQHF. The DNA for the CDR3 is TGTGCCAGCTCACCATTCTCCGGGGGCAATCAGCCCCAGCATTTT.

Only a few counts were recorded for this clone. The chain is built from TRBV27 and TRBJ1-1; a possible D gene is TRBD1 (5 bases). The CDR3 loop spans 15 amino acids. The germline gives CDR1 MNHEY, CDR2 SMNVEV (reference sequence). Trimming pared 4 bases from V and 10 bases from J, leaving 22 bases between. This CDR3 reads CASSYRRVLMEGAFF. CDR3 nucleotide sequence: TGTGCCAGCAGTTATCGCAGGGTATTGATGGAAGGAGCTTTCTTT.

This chain uses TRBV27 with TRBJ2-3; TRBD2 is a possible D gene (6 bases). V was pared by 7 bases and J by 2 bases, with 19 bases between. This CDR3 has 16 residues. The germline V gene has CDR1 MNHEY and CDR2 SMNVEV (reference sequence). The CDR3, as DNA: TGTGCCAGCATGACCCGGAGTAGCGGATTCACAGATACGCAGTATTTT. Translation: CASMTRSSGFTDTQYF.

J is TRBJ2-1 and V is TRBV29-1; 8 bases agree with TRBD2. Trimming removed 3 bases from V and 8 bases from J; junction bases left unmatched: 3. Germline lookup yields CDR1 SQVTM and CDR2 ANQGSEA. The CDR3 consists of 12 residues. The CDR3 region is CSVERGAYEQFF. The CDR3 nucleotides read TGCAGCGTTGAGCGGGGGGCCTATGAGCAGTTCTTC.

The V gene is TRBV11-1, the J gene TRBJ2-2; 7 nucleotides agree with TRBD1. This CDR3 is built from 14 residues. The germline V gene encodes CDR1 SGHAT and CDR2 FQDESV (reference sequence). Trimming took 3 bases from V and 6 from J; bases not matched to a gene: 4. The CDR3: CASSLEDRPGELFF. For the CDR3, the DNA is TGTGCCAGCAGCTTGGAGGACAGGCCCGGGGAGCTGTTTTTT.

The chain has TRBV7-9 and TRBJ2-7; TRBD1 aligns across 7 bases. V lost 5 bases to trimming and J lost 7 bases; unmatched junction nucleotides: 14. The CDR3 length is 15 residues. Germline V gives CDR1 SEHNR, CDR2 FQNEAQ (reference sequence). CDR3 amino acids: CASSPPDRAGAEQYF. DNA for the CDR3: TGTGCCAGCAGCCCACCCGACAGGGCCGGGGCGGAGCAGTACTTC.

This chain connects TRBV2 to TRBJ1-1; D gene ambiguous. Germline lookup yields CDR1 SNHLY and CDR2 FYNNEI. The CDR3 contains 11 residues. The V end was cut by 4 bases, the J end by 6 bases, with 6 bases between. The CDR3 sequence: CASSVFAEAFF. DNA for the CDR3: TGTGCCAGCAGTGTTTTCGCTGAAGCTTTCTTT.

The CDR3 sequence: CASSDGGGDYNEQFF. CDR3 nucleotides: TGTGCCAGCAGTGATGGCGGGGGGGATTACAATGAGCAGTTCTTC. The chain joins TRBV6-4 to TRBJ2-1; 9 bases match TRBD2. The CDR3 is made up of 15 amino acids. V shed 3 bases, J shed 4 bases, and the junction held 4 bases outside the gene matches. Germline V lookup: CDR1 MRHNA, CDR2 SNTAGT.

The genes are TRBV5-1 and TRBJ2-3, with a tentative D call TRBD2 (5 bases). V lost 4 bases, J lost 0 bases, and 12 bases lay in between. The CDR3 consists of 15 residues. Germline V CDR1 and CDR2: SGHRS, YFSETQ. In nucleotides, the CDR3 is TGCGCCAGCAGCCGCACGGGAACTAGCACAGATACGCAGTATTTT. This gives the protein CASSRTGTSTDTQYF. Full variable domain (rest looked up from reference TRBV5-1 and TRBJ2-3): KAGVTQTPRYLIKTRGQQVTLSCSPISGHRSVSWYQQTPGQGLQFLFEYFSETQRNKGNFPGRFSGRQFSNSRSEMNVSTLELGDSALYLCASSRTGTSTDTQYFGPGTRLTVL.

DNA of the CDR3: TGCGCCAGCAGCGGCGGAGCTACGAACACCGGGGAGCTGTTTTTT. Translation: CASSGGATNTGELFF. The gene calls are TRBV5-1 and TRBJ2-2, with D unclear. V was trimmed by 4 bases and J by 0 bases, leaving 10 bases between them. CDR1 SGHRS and CDR2 YFSETQ come from the germline V gene. The CDR3 covers 15 residues.